The clone carrying this T cell receptor (beta chain) was counted a few times. Its antigen is undetermined. Indicated time point: week 11, during vaccination. Vaccinated patients received 300 ug of mutant IDH1 20-mer peptide per dose, with topical imiquimod. Assay: immunoSEQ multiplex PCR; the TCRdb copy retains only in-frame clones and omits some. Here the sample spans about 22,000 clones, roughly 89% being singletons. Between the trimmed V and J ends, which lost 6 bases and 6 bases, there was a span of 12 bases. The CDR3 has 12 residues. Germline V gene lookup returns CDR1 SQVTM and CDR2 ANQGSEA. The sample belongs to a study of a mutant IDH1 vaccine in newly diagnosed glioma. Background on the study: Most had both radiotherapy and temozolomide beforehand; others had only one.

Study findings and constraints: Pseudoprogression apparently tracked independently of changes in top peripheral T cell clonotypes.

The receptor was derived from a middle-aged woman with glioma. This chain connects TRBV29-1 to TRBJ1-5; weak D call: TRBD1 (5 bases). Specimen: PBMCs, collected from a glioma patient whose treatment included an IDH1 peptide vaccine. The CDR3 region has the DNA TGCAGCGTGAAGACAGCGGGTCAGCCCCAGCATTTT. Translation gives CSVKTAGQPQHF.